A single sample gave rise to the 6 T cell receptor beta chains below, sequenced in a study of graft-versus-host responses after intestinal transplantation. Antigens for these TCRs are unknown. Data came from immunoSEQ multiplex PCR; TCRdb stores just in-frame clones and leaves some out. The sample yields around 100,000 clones, 91% seen once. The sequences come from unstimulated CD4+ T cells sorted from spleen or lymph node cells, collected before transplant. The origin of the receptors is a human donor who was the organ donor for an intestinal transplant.

The chain couples TRBV9 to TRBJ1-1; 9 positions agree with TRBD1. The CDR3 extends over 14 amino acids. CDR1 SGDLS and CDR2 YYNGEE come from the germline V gene. The V and J ends lost 2 bases and 5 bases, in that order; junction bases with no gene match: 4. CDR3 sequence: CASSVRDRETEAFF. For the CDR3, the DNA is TGTGCCAGCAGCGTCCGGGACAGGGAGACTGAAGCTTTCTTT.

The chain employs TRBV5-1 and TRBJ1-5; D may be TRBD1 (6 bases). V was trimmed by 3 bases and J by 5 bases, leaving 12 bases between them. Germline V CDR1 and CDR2: SGHRS, YFSETQ. CDR3 length: 14 amino acids. The CDR3 sequence: CASSSRDKDQPQHF. DNA of the CDR3: TGCGCCAGCAGCTCTAGGGACAAAGATCAGCCCCAGCATTTT. Supplemented by reference TRBV5-1 and TRBJ1-5, the full variable domain reads KAGVTQTPRYLIKTRGQQVTLSCSPISGHRSVSWYQQTPGQGLQFLFEYFSETQRNKGNFPGRFSGRQFSNSRSEMNVSTLELGDSALYLCASSSRDKDQPQHFGDGTRLSIL.

The chain recombines TRBV7-6 with TRBJ2-3; D is perhaps TRBD1 (5 bases). The V gene's germline CDR1 is SGHVS and CDR2 FNYEAQ. The CDR3 has 15 amino acids. V was clipped by 8 bases and J by 0 bases, with 15 bases between them. The CDR3 DNA reads as TGTGCCAGCGCCAGGGCAACATCTAGCACAGATACGCAGTATTTT. It is translated as CASARATSSTDTQYF.

The chain couples TRBV5-4 to TRBJ2-3, with D tentatively TRBD1 (5 bases). This CDR3 is 13 amino acids long. Germline values: CDR1 SGHNT, CDR2 YYREEE (reference sequence). V was pared by 0 bases and J by 5 bases, with 7 bases between. CDR3 in DNA: TGTGCCAGCAGCTTGGGGGGCTTAGATACGCAGTATTTT. Amino acid sequence: CASSLGGLDTQYF. The full variable domain, in which reference TRBV5-4 and TRBJ2-3 provide the parts outside the CDR3, is ETGVTQSPTHLIKTRGQQVTLRCSSQSGHNTVSWYQQALGQGPQFIFQYYREEENGRGNFPPRFSGLQFPNYSSELNVNALELDDSALYLCASSLGGLDTQYFGPGTRLTVL.

The genes are TRBV9 and TRBJ2-5, with 11 positions matching TRBD2. The CDR3 consists of 16 residues. Germline V gene sequence: CDR1 SGDLS, CDR2 YYNGEE. Losses at the gene ends were 2 bases for V and 4 bases for J; bases not matched to a gene: 7. CDR3 nucleotides: TGTGCCAGCAGCGTGGGACATAGCGGGGGGGCAGAGACCCAGTACTTC. Protein sequence: CASSVGHSGGAETQYF.

The V call is TRBV4-2, the J call TRBJ1-5, with D unclear. Trimming stripped 0 bases from V and 1 base from J, with 4 bases between. Germline V gene data show CDR1 as LGHNA and CDR2 as YNFKEQ. This CDR3 comprises 14 residues. CDR3 DNA: TGTGCCAGCAGCCAAGATAGCAGCAATCAGCCCCAGCATTTT. This encodes CASSQDSSNQPQHF.